The rows below give T cell receptor beta chains drawn from one sample of a study of early T cells in non-severe SARS-CoV-2 infection. TCRdb re-analysed the 5' RACE reads in MiXCR, keeping a single row per CDR3 protein. The sample includes about 35,000 distinct CDR3 sequences, about 5.8% of them seen just once. The source material was whole blood. These receptors came from an adult who was a healthcare worker with PCR-confirmed SARS-CoV-2 infection or an uninfected control (not recorded which). Both conserved end residues are part of each CDR3. The order of the fields is J gene, V gene, clone size, D gene, CDR3 DNA, CDR3 protein. D genes are given only for firm matches. Size is omitted from some rows. Given values are once, few, many or a class for expanded clones.

J: TRBJ2-3
V: TRBV20-1
size: few
D: NA
DNA: TGCAGTGCTAGAGATCTTAGCCACACAGATACGCAGTATTTT
CDR3: CSARDLSHTDTQYF

J: TRBJ1-1
V: TRBV6-2/TRBV6-3
size: NA
D: NA
DNA: TGTGCCAGCAGTCCACCCCCTGAAGCTTTCTTT
CDR3: CASSPPPEAFF

J: TRBJ2-3
V: TRBV7-2
size: NA
D: TRBD2
DNA: TGTGCCAGCAGCCTGGGACTAGCGGGAGGAGTCACAGATACGCAGTATTTT
CDR3: CASSLGLAGGVTDTQYF

J: TRBJ2-7
V: TRBV7-9
size: few
D: NA
DNA: TGTGCCAGCGAGGGGGAGTACGAGCAGTACTTC
CDR3: CASEGEYEQYF

J: TRBJ2-7
V: TRBV4-2
size: NA
D: TRBD2
DNA: TGTGCCAGCAGCCAAGATGGGACTAGCTACTACGAGCAGTACTTC
CDR3: CASSQDGTSYYEQYF

J: TRBJ2-7
V: TRBV4-3
size: many
D: NA
DNA: TGCGCCAGCAGCCAAGATGGGGGGACCTACGAGCAGTACTTC
CDR3: CASSQDGGTYEQYF

J: TRBJ1-2
V: TRBV7-2
size: many
D: NA
DNA: TGTGCCAGCAGCTTAGCGGCAGGAAACTATGGCTACACCTTC
CDR3: CASSLAAGNYGYTF

J: TRBJ2-1
V: TRBV12-3/TRBV12-4
size: few
D: NA
DNA: TGTGCCAGCAGTATGGGCCATGACATCCCTCGTTTC
CDR3: CASSMGHDIPRF

J: TRBJ2-7
V: TRBV6-5
size: NA
D: NA
DNA: TGTGCCAGCAGTTACTCGTGGACTACGTACACCTACGAGCAGTACTTC
CDR3: CASSYSWTTYTYEQYF

J: TRBJ1-6
V: TRBV20-1
size: NA
D: NA
DNA: TGCAGTGCGATTACAGGCGGGAATTCACCCCTCCACTTT
CDR3: CSAITGGNSPLHF

J: TRBJ2-5
V: TRBV5-1
size: many
D: NA
DNA: TGCGCCAGCAGCGCCTGGACGGACGGACGGTGGACCCAGTACTTC
CDR3: CASSAWTDGRWTQYF

J: TRBJ2-1
V: TRBV28
size: many
D: NA
DNA: TGTGCCAGCAGACTTAGGGGGGCCAATGAGCAGTTCTTC
CDR3: CASRLRGANEQFF

J: TRBJ1-1
V: TRBV29-1
size: many
D: NA
DNA: TGCAGCGGGCGATCTGGGGGCACTGAAGCTTTCTTT
CDR3: CSGRSGGTEAFF

J: TRBJ1-5
V: TRBV10-3
size: many
D: NA
DNA: TGTGCCATCAGTGAGGAAACAGGTTATAGCAATCAGCCCCAGCATTTT
CDR3: CAISEETGYSNQPQHF

J: TRBJ2-3
V: TRBV20-1
size: once
D: TRBD2
DNA: TGCAGTGCTATTGTAGCGGGAGCTGGCACAGATACGCAGTATTTT
CDR3: CSAIVAGAGTDTQYF

J: TRBJ1-1
V: TRBV2
size: few
D: NA
DNA: TGTGCCAGCATCCTCCAGGGGTCTGAAGCTTTCTTT
CDR3: CASILQGSEAFF

J: TRBJ1-2
V: TRBV20-1
size: NA
D: TRBD1
DNA: TGCAGTGGCTTATCAACAGGGGGCGACTATGGCTACACCTTC
CDR3: CSGLSTGGDYGYTF

J: TRBJ2-3
V: TRBV4-1
size: NA
D: TRBD2
DNA: TGCGCCAGCAGCCGAGCGACGGAGCGGGAGTACTTCGATACGCAGTATTTT
CDR3: CASSRATEREYFDTQYF

J: TRBJ1-1
V: TRBV20-1
size: many
D: NA
DNA: TGCAGTGCTAGCGGGGGACTGCCCAGGAACACTGAAGCTTTCTTT
CDR3: CSASGGLPRNTEAFF

J: TRBJ2-1
V: TRBV29-1
size: many
D: TRBD1
DNA: TGCAGCGGCATGGACAGGATAAGGAGCTCCTACAATGAGCAGTTCTTC
CDR3: CSGMDRIRSSYNEQFF

J: TRBJ2-7
V: TRBV14
size: NA
D: NA
DNA: TGTGCCAGCAGCCAAGAATCGGGGAACGAGCAGTACTTC
CDR3: CASSQESGNEQYF

J: TRBJ1-3
V: TRBV6-1
size: NA
D: NA
DNA: TGTGCCAGCAGTGAACGGGGGGGAAGCTCTGGAAACACCATATATTTT
CDR3: CASSERGGSSGNTIYF

J: TRBJ2-7
V: TRBV7-9
size: NA
D: TRBD1
DNA: TGTGCCAGCAGCCAAGACAGGGGGCAGTACTTC
CDR3: CASSQDRGQYF

J: TRBJ2-7
V: TRBV2
size: few
D: NA
DNA: TGTGCCAGCGCAGATTCGGTTTTGGGTACCTACGAGCAGTACTTC
CDR3: CASADSVLGTYEQYF

J: TRBJ2-1
V: TRBV6-5
size: many
D: NA
DNA: TGTGCCAGCAGTTACTCTGGGGAACGAAGGGAGCAGTTCTTC
CDR3: CASSYSGERREQFF

J: TRBJ2-7
V: TRBV14
size: many
D: NA
DNA: TGTGCCAGCGCGACCAATCCGCCCAACGTGCAGTACTTC
CDR3: CASATNPPNVQYF

J: TRBJ2-7
V: TRBV20-1
size: NA
D: TRBD1
DNA: TGCAGTGCTAGAGGAGGACAGGTAGGCTACGAGCAGTACTTC
CDR3: CSARGGQVGYEQYF